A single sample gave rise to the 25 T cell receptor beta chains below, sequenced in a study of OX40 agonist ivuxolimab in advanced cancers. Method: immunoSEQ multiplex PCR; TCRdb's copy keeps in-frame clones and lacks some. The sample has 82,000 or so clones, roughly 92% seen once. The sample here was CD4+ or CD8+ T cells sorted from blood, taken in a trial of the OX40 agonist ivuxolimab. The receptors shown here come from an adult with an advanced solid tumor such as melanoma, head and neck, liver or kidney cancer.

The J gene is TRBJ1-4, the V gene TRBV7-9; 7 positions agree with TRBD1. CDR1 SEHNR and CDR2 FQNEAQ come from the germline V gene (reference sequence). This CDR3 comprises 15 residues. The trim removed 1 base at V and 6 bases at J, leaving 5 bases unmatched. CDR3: CASSLGGRGYEKLFF. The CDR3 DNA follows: TGTGCCAGCAGCTTAGGTGGCAGGGGGTATGAAAAACTGTTTTTT.

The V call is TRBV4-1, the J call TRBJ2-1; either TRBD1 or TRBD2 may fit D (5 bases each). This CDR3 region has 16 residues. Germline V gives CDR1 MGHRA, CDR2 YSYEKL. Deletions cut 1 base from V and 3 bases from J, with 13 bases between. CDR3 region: CASSQVGVAYYNEQFF. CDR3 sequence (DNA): TGCGCCAGCAGCCAAGTGGGGGTCGCCTACTACAATGAGCAGTTCTTC.

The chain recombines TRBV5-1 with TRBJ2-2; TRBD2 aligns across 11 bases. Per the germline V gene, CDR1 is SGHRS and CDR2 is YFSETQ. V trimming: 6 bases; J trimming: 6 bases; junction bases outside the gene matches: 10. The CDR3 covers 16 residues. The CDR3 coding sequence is TGCGCCAGCACCCTTAGCGGGAGGGCCAGCCCCGGGGAGCTGTTTTTT. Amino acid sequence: CASTLSGRASPGELFF.

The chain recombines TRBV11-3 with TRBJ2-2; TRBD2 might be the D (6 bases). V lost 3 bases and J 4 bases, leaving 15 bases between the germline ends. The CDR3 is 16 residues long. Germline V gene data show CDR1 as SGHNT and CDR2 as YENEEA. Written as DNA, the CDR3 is TGTGCCAGCAGCTTTTTTCGGGAGCTTTGCACCGGGGAGCTGTTTTTT. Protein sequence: CASSFFRELCTGELFF.

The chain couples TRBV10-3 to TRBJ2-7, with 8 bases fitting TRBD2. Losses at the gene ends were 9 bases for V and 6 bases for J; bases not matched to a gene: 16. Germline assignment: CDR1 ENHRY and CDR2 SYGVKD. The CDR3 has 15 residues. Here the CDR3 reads CAIMFGAGGRSEQYF. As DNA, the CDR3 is TGTGCCATAATGTTCGGGGCGGGAGGAAGAAGCGAGCAGTACTTC.

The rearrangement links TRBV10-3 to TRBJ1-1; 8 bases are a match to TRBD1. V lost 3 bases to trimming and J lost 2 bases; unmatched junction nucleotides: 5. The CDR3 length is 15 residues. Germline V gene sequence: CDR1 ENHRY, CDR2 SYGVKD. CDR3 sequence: CAISDPGQGNTEAFF. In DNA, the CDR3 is TGTGCCATCAGTGACCCCGGACAGGGAAACACTGAAGCTTTCTTT.

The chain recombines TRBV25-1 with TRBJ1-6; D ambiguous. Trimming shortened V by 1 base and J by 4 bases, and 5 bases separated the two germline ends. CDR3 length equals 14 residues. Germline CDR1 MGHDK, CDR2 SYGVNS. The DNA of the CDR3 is TGTGCCAGCAGTGAATCAAGATATAATTCACCCCTCCACTTT. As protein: CASSESRYNSPLHF.

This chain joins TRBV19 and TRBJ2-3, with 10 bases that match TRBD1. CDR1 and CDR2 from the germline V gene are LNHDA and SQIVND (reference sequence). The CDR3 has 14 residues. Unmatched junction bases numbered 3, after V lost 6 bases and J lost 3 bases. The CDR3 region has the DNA TGTGCCAGTAGAGACAGGGGGCGGACAGATACGCAGTATTTT. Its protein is CASRDRGRTDTQYF.

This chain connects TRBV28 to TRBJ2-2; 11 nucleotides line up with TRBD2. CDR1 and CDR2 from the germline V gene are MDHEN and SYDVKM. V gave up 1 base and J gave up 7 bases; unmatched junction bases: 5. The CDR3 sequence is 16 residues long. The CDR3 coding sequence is TGTGCCAGCAGTTTATTCGGGACTAGCGGTGTCGGGGAGCTGTTTTTT. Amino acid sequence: CASSLFGTSGVGELFF.

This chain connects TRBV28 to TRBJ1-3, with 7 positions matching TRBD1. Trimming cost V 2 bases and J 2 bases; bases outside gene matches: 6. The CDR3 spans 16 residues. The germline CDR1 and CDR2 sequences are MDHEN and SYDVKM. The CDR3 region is CASSLPGTATGNTIYF. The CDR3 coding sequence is TGTGCCAGCAGTTTACCTGGGACAGCCACTGGAAACACCATATATTTT.

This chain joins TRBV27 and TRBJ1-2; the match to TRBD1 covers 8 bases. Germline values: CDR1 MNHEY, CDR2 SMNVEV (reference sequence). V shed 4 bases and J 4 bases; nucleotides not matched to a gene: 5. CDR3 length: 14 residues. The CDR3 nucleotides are TGTGCCAGCAGTTCCAAACAGGGGGTCTATGGCTACACCTTC. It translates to CASSSKQGVYGYTF.

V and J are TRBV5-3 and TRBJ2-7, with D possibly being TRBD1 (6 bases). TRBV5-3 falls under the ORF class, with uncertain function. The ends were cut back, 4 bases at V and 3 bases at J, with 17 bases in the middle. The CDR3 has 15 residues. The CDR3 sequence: CARSGISTGDYEQYF. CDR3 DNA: TGTGCCAGAAGCGGAATTTCGACAGGTGACTACGAGCAGTACTTC.

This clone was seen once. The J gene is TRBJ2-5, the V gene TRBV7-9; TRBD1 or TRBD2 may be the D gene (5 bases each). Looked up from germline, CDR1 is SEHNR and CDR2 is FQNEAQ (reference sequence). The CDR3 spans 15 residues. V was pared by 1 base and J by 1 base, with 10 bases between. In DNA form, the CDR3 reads TGTGCCAGCAGCTTAGATGGGACCCTCCAAGAGACCCAGTACTTC. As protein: CASSLDGTLQETQYF.

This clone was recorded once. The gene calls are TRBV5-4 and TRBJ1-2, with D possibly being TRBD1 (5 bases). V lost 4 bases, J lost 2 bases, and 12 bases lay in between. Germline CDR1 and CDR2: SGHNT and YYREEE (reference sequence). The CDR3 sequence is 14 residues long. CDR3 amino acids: CASSTWAGNYGYTF. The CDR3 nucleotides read TGTGCCAGCAGCACTTGGGCAGGGAACTATGGCTACACCTTC.

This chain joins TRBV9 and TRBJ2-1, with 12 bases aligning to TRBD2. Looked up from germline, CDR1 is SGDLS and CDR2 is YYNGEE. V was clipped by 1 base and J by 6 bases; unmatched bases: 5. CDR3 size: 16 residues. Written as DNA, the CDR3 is TGTGCCAGCAGCGTATCGGTGACTAGCGGGAGCAATGAGCAGTTCTTC. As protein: CASSVSVTSGSNEQFF.

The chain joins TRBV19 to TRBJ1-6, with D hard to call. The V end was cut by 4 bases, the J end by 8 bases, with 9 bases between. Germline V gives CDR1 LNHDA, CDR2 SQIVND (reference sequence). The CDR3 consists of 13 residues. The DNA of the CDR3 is TGTGCCAGTAGTACTGGTTCAGATTCACCCCTCCACTTT. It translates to CASSTGSDSPLHF.

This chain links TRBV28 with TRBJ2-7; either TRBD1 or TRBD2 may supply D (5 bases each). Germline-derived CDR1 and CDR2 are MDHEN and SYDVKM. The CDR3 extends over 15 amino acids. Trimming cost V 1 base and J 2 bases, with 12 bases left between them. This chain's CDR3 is CASSLSGLPAYEQYF. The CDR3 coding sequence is TGTGCCAGCAGTTTATCGGGGCTACCCGCCTACGAGCAGTACTTC.

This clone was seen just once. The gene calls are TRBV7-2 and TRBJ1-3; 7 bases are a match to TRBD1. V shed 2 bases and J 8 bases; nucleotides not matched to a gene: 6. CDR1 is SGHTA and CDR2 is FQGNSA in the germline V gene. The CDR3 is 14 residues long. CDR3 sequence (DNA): TGTGCCAGCAGCTTATTAGGGGGCAAGGACACCATATATTTT. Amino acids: CASSLLGGKDTIYF.

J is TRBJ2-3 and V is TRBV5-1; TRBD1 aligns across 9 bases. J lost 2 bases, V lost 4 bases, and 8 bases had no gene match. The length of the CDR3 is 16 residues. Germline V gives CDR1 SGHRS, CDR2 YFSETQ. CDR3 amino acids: CASSLSGTGYTDTQYF. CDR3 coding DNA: TGCGCCAGCAGCCTGTCCGGGACAGGGTACACAGATACGCAGTATTTT.

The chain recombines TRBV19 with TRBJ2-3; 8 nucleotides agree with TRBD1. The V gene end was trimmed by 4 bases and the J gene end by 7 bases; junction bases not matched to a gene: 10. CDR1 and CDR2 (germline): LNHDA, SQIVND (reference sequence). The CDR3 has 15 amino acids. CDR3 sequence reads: CASSRQTGVINTQYF. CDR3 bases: TGTGCCAGTAGTAGGCAGACAGGGGTCATAAATACGCAGTATTTT.

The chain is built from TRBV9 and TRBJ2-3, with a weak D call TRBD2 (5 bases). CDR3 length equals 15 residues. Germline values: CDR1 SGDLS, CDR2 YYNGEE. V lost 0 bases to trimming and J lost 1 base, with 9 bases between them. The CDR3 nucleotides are TGTGCCAGCAGCGTAGCTCCCGGGGGCACAGATACGCAGTATTTT. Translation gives CASSVAPGGTDTQYF.

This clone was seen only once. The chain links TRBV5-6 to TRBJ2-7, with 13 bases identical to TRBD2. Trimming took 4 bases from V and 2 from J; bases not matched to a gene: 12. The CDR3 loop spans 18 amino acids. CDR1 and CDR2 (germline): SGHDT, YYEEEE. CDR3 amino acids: CASSPPTGLAGDTYEQYF. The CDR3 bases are TGTGCCAGCAGCCCACCGACAGGACTAGCGGGAGACACCTACGAGCAGTACTTC. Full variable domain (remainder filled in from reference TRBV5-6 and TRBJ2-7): DAGVTQSPTHLIKTRGQQVTLRCSPKSGHDTVSWYQQALGQGPQFIFQYYEEEERQRGNFPDRFSGHQFPNYSSELNVNALLLGDSALYLCASSPPTGLAGDTYEQYFGPGTRLTVT.

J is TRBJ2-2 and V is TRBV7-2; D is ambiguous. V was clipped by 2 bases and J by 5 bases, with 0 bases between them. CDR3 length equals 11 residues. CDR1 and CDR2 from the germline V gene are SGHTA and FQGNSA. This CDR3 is CASSLTGELFF. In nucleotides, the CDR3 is TGTGCCAGCAGCTTAACCGGGGAGCTGTTTTTT.

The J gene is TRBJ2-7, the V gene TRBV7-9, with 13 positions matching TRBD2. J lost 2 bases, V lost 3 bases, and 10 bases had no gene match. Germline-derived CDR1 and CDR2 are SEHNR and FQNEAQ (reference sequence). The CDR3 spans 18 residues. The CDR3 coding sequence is TGTGCCAGCAGCTTGAGAGGGACTAGCGGGACTTGGGCCTACGAGCAGTACTTC. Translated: CASSLRGTSGTWAYEQYF. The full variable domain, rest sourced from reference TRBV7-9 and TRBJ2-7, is DTGVSQNPRHKITKRGQNVTFRCDPISEHNRLYWYRQTLGQGPEFLTYFQNEAQLEKSRLLSDRFSAERPKGSFSTLEIQRTEQGDSAMYLCASSLRGTSGTWAYEQYFGPGTRLTVT.

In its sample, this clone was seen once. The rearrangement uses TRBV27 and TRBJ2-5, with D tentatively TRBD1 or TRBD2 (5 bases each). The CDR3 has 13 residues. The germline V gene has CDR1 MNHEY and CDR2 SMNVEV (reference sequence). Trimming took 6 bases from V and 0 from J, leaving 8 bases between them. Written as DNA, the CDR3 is TGTGCCAGCAGGGGACGGAACCAAGAGACCCAGTACTTC. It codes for CASRGRNQETQYF.